Each of the 9 T cell receptor beta chains below was sequenced from the same sample in a study of chemoradiotherapy in HPV16-positive cancers. Data came from immunoSEQ multiplex PCR; TCRdb stores just in-frame clones and leaves some out. The sample holds roughly 28,000 clones, about 80% seen once. Here the sequenced sample was blood, taken from a patient who underwent chemoradiotherapy. The receptors shown here come from a human donor with HPV-associated anogenital cancer.

The rearrangement links TRBV19 to TRBJ1-2; 8 bases agree with TRBD1. Germline loops: CDR1 LNHDA, CDR2 SQIVND (reference sequence). This CDR3 is built from 16 residues. Germline trimming cut 3 bases from V and 1 base from J; bases unmatched to any gene: 7. The CDR3 coding sequence is TGTGCCAGTAGTATTTGGACAGGGCCTGTTAACTATGGCTACACCTTC. As protein: CASSIWTGPVNYGYTF.

This rearrangement joins TRBV2 to TRBJ1-1; 7 nucleotides match TRBD1. The CDR3 runs to 13 residues. The germline gives CDR1 SNHLY, CDR2 FYNNEI. V shed 7 bases and J 6 bases; nucleotides not matched to a gene: 8. The CDR3 coding sequence is TGTGCCAGCAAGGGACAGTCCGTTCCTGAAGCTTTCTTT. Translated, it gives CASKGQSVPEAFF.

The chain employs TRBV29-1 and TRBJ1-2, with D unresolved. This CDR3 region has 15 residues. The ends were cut back, 4 bases at V and 4 bases at J, with 19 bases in the middle. CDR1 and CDR2 (germline): SQVTM, ANQGSEA. The CDR3 nucleotides read TGCAGCGTTGTAGGACCTGAGAATAAAGCCTATGGCTACACCTTC. It encodes CSVVGPENKAYGYTF.

The chain recombines TRBV25-1 with TRBJ1-1; 7 nucleotides match TRBD1. CDR3 length: 13 residues. With 7 bases clipped from V and 4 bases from J, the junction kept 6 bases outside the gene matches. Looked up from germline, CDR1 is MGHDK and CDR2 is SYGVNS. The CDR3 nucleotides read TGTGCCAGCATGGAGGGGGCAAGCACTGAAGCTTTCTTT. This translates into CASMEGASTEAFF.

The genes are TRBV29-1 and TRBJ2-3, with TRBD2 matching 9 bases. Germline assignment: CDR1 SQVTM and CDR2 ANQGSEA. V dropped 0 bases and J dropped 1; count of bases not matched to a gene: 5. The CDR3 consists of 16 residues. CDR3 sequence (DNA): TGCAGCGTTGAAGAGGGGAAGCGGGGGGGCACAGATACGCAGTATTTT. Translated, it gives CSVEEGKRGGTDTQYF.

The rearrangement links TRBV5-1 to TRBJ1-2, with D tentatively TRBD1 (5 bases). V was clipped by 3 bases and J by 6 bases, with 9 bases between them. Germline CDR1 and CDR2: SGHRS and YFSETQ. The length of the CDR3 is 12 residues. The CDR3 DNA is TGCGCCAGCAGCTGGCAGGGCGATGGCTACACCTTC. Amino acid sequence: CASSWQGDGYTF. Supplemented by reference TRBV5-1 and TRBJ1-2, the full variable domain reads KAGVTQTPRYLIKTRGQQVTLSCSPISGHRSVSWYQQTPGQGLQFLFEYFSETQRNKGNFPGRFSGRQFSNSRSEMNVSTLELGDSALYLCASSWQGDGYTFGSGTRLTVV.

The V call is TRBV19, the J call TRBJ1-4; maybe TRBD1 (6 bases). Germline V lookup: CDR1 LNHDA, CDR2 SQIVND (reference sequence). The ends were cut back, 1 base at V and 6 bases at J, with 18 bases in the middle. The CDR3 loop spans 17 amino acids. The CDR3 DNA reads as TGTGCCAGTAGTATAGCTTCCACAGGGCCTTGGGATGAAAAACTGTTTTTT. Its translation: CASSIASTGPWDEKLFF.

This clone was counted a few times. The genes are TRBV2 and TRBJ1-1; TRBD1 matches at 7 bases. Losses at the gene ends were 5 bases for V and 3 bases for J; bases not matched to a gene: 9. Germline loops: CDR1 SNHLY, CDR2 FYNNEI. The CDR3 has 15 residues. CDR3 residues: CASSIHSTGHTEAFF. CDR3 DNA: TGTGCCAGCAGTATCCACTCGACAGGGCACACTGAAGCTTTCTTT. Complete variable domain (other parts from reference TRBV2 and TRBJ1-1): EPEVTQTPSHQVTQMGQEVILRCVPISNHLYFYWYRQILGQKVEFLVSFYNNEISEKSEIFDDQFSVERPDGSNFTLKIRSTKLEDSAMYFCASSIHSTGHTEAFFGQGTRLTVV.

The rearrangement joins TRBV6-5 to TRBJ1-1; weak D call: TRBD1 (6 bases). The CDR3 length is 12 residues. Trimming took 6 bases from V and 6 from J, leaving 11 bases between them. Germline lookup yields CDR1 MNHEY and CDR2 SVGAGI. Here the CDR3 DNA reads TGTGCCAGCAGCAAAACAGGGTCTGAAGCTTTCTTT. Residues: CASSKTGSEAFF.